The 19 T cell receptor beta chains given below trace back to one sample, sequenced in a study of blood T cell repertoires in COVID-19. TCRdb's copy holds only in-frame clones and misses some; the assay was immunoSEQ multiplex PCR. The repertoire holds 100,000 to 150,000 clones, with roughly 80% as singletons. The sequenced material came from peripheral blood. All receptors derive from a man aged 55 to 69 with acute or convalescent COVID-19.

The chain combines TRBV7-9 with TRBJ2-7, with 9 positions matching TRBD1. In germline, CDR1 is SEHNR, CDR2 FQNEAQ (reference sequence). The V and J ends lost 5 bases and 6 bases, in that order; junction bases with no gene match: 8. The CDR3 consists of 14 residues. The CDR3 bases are TGTGCCAGCAGCATACCGGGACAGGGTGGCGAGCAGTACTTC. Its translation is CASSIPGQGGEQYF.

The rearrangement links TRBV28 to TRBJ2-5; perhaps TRBD2 as D (6 bases). Germline V CDR1 and CDR2: MDHEN, SYDVKM. The CDR3 is made up of 12 amino acids. V was shortened by 6 bases and J by 5 bases, with 10 bases between the two germline ends. CDR3: CASRLAGETQYF. The DNA for the CDR3 is TGTGCCAGCAGGCTCGCGGGGGAGACCCAGTACTTC. Based on the CDR3 plus reference TRBV28 and TRBJ2-5, the full variable domain is DVKVTQSSRYLVKRTGEKVFLECVQDMDHENMFWYRQDPGLGLRLIYFSYDVKMKEKGDIPEGYSVSREKKERFSLILESASTNQTSMYLCASRLAGETQYFGPGTRLLVL.

The chain carries TRBV10-2 and TRBJ1-5; 8 bases align to TRBD1. J gave up 2 bases and V 3 bases, and 6 bases lay outside the gene matches. Germline CDR1 and CDR2: WSHSY and SAAADI. The CDR3 sequence is 16 residues long. CDR3 amino acids: CASSDASGQGNQPQHF. CDR3 coding DNA: TGCGCCAGCAGTGATGCTTCGGGACAGGGCAATCAGCCCCAGCATTTT.

The V gene is TRBV27, the J gene TRBJ1-1; D is undetermined. There are 16 residues in the CDR3. The germline CDR1 and CDR2 sequences are MNHEY and SMNVEV (reference sequence). V dropped 1 base and J dropped 7 bases, with 19 bases sitting between them. The CDR3 sequence is CASSLFAGQSDIEAFF. The CDR3 DNA follows: TGTGCCAGCAGTTTATTCGCTGGGCAGTCCGACATTGAAGCTTTCTTT.

J is TRBJ2-3 and V is TRBV7-3, with D possibly being TRBD2 (6 bases). Between the trimmed V and J ends, which lost 1 base and 1 base, there was a span of 12 bases. Looked up from germline, CDR1 is SGHTA and CDR2 is FQGTGA. The CDR3 loop spans 16 amino acids. The CDR3 coding sequence is TGTGCCAGCAGCTTAAATGGGGGGTTTCGCACAGATACGCAGTATTTT. This encodes CASSLNGGFRTDTQYF.

The rearrangement links TRBV7-9 to TRBJ2-1, with 9 bases that match TRBD1. The CDR3 is made up of 14 amino acids. V lost 5 bases and J lost 7; bases outside the gene matches: 6. Germline V CDR1 and CDR2: SEHNR, FQNEAQ (reference sequence). The DNA of the CDR3 is TGTGCCAGCAGCCCAGGACAGGGGAGGAATGAGCAGTTCTTC. This encodes CASSPGQGRNEQFF.

This clone was counted a few times. The rearrangement uses TRBV29-1 and TRBJ1-3, with D maybe TRBD1 (6 bases). The germline V gene encodes CDR1 SQVTM and CDR2 ANQGSEA. This CDR3 has 17 residues. Trimming left V 0 bases short and J 0 bases short, with 15 bases between. The CDR3 DNA follows: TGCAGCGTTGAAGATTTGGACAGTCCGTACTCTGGAAACACCATATATTTT. Translating it yields CSVEDLDSPYSGNTIYF.

This clone was detected only once. The chain recombines TRBV5-6 with TRBJ1-1; D uncertain. Deletions cut 5 bases from V and 1 base from J, with 9 bases between. In germline, CDR1 is SGHDT, CDR2 YYEEEE. The CDR3 sequence is 13 residues long. CDR3 nucleotides: TGTGCCAGCAGAGATAAGAGGAACACTGAAGCTTTCTTT. Protein: CASRDKRNTEAFF.

This sequence joins TRBV2 and TRBJ2-2; D not resolved. Trimming cost V 8 bases and J 2 bases, with 9 bases left between them. The CDR3 has 13 amino acids. The germline CDR1 and CDR2 sequences are SNHLY and FYNNEI. The DNA for the CDR3 is TGTGCCAGCTATAACACCAACACCGGGGAGCTGTTTTTT. This encodes CASYNTNTGELFF.

This clone turned up a few times. The chain uses TRBV6-1 and TRBJ1-1; TRBD1 might be the D (5 bases). CDR1 and CDR2 (germline): MNHNS, SASEGT. The CDR3 length is 17 residues. V lost 3 bases to trimming and J lost 3 bases, with 20 bases between them. Written as DNA, the CDR3 is TGTGCCAGCAGTGAGCCCGCATCATGGGGCCGGTACACTGAAGCTTTCTTT. It is translated as CASSEPASWGRYTEAFF.

The chain has TRBV6-6 and TRBJ2-2; D is perhaps TRBD1 (6 bases). The V gene lost 2 bases and the J gene lost 7 bases, with 11 bases spanning the gap. The V gene's germline CDR1 is MNHNY and CDR2 SVGAGI (reference sequence). The CDR3 sequence is 14 residues long. The CDR3 reads CASSYVGAGGELFF. For the CDR3, the DNA is TGTGCCAGCAGTTACGTGGGGGCCGGCGGGGAGCTGTTTTTT.

The CDR3 is CSAREAQGYTF. For the CDR3, the DNA is TGCAGTGCTAGAGAGGCTCAAGGCTACACCTTC. This chain uses TRBV20-1 with TRBJ1-2, with unresolved D. Germline V gene data show CDR1 as DFQATT and CDR2 as SNEGSKA (reference sequence). CDR3 length: 11 amino acids. Deletions cut 0 bases from V and 8 bases from J, with 7 bases between.

This clone was seen a handful of times. The J gene is TRBJ2-3, the V gene TRBV9; 7 bases are shared with TRBD1. Unmatched junction bases numbered 5, after V lost 2 bases and J lost 2 bases. Germline V gene data show CDR1 as SGDLS and CDR2 as YYNGEE. The CDR3 sequence is 15 residues long. The CDR3 nucleotides are TGTGCCAGCAGCGTTCGACAGGGTTTCACAGATACGCAGTATTTT. Amino acids: CASSVRQGFTDTQYF.

The DNA of the CDR3 is TGTGCTAGTGGTCTCAGGGGAAACACTGAAGCTTTCTTT. Amino acids: CASGLRGNTEAFF. The chain employs TRBV12-5 and TRBJ1-1; tentatively, D is TRBD1 (6 bases). Trimming took off 5 bases at V and 2 bases at J, with 9 bases between the two ends. Germline-derived CDR1 and CDR2 are LGHNT and FRNRAP. This CDR3 contains 13 residues.

This chain joins TRBV11-3 and TRBJ2-7; 8 bases are a match to TRBD1. CDR1 is SGHNT, CDR2 YENEEA, per germline. V was pared by 0 bases and J by 4 bases, with 8 bases of the junction left unmatched. The CDR3 spans 16 residues. This CDR3 reads CASSLEQTGGTYEQYF. CDR3 nucleotide sequence: TGTGCCAGCAGCTTAGAGCAAACAGGGGGGACGTACGAGCAGTACTTC.

This chain joins TRBV7-2 and TRBJ1-5; D uncertain. CDR1 is SGHTA and CDR2 is FQGNSA in the germline V gene. The CDR3 runs to 13 residues. The V and J ends lost 0 bases and 4 bases respectively, with 4 bases between them. The DNA for the CDR3 is TGTGCCAGCAGCTTAGCTGCGAATCAGCCCCAGCATTTT. Translating it yields CASSLAANQPQHF.

The chain combines TRBV6-6 with TRBJ1-2, with unresolved D. Germline V lookup: CDR1 MNHNY, CDR2 SVGAGI (reference sequence). The CDR3 extends over 13 amino acids. With 0 bases removed from V and 8 bases from J, the gap between germline ends came to 10 bases. This CDR3 reads CASSYSSDWGYTF. In DNA form, the CDR3 reads TGTGCCAGCAGTTACTCATCAGATTGGGGCTACACCTTC.

A note on this clone: The junction departs from the called germline gene at one end, perhaps through a read error. V usage is TRBV19 and J usage is TRBJ1-1; perhaps TRBD1 as D (5 bases). Germline V gene data show CDR1 as LNHDA and CDR2 as SQIVND (reference sequence). The CDR3 consists of 14 residues. The CDR3 loop reads CASSIDVGTPEGFF. DNA for the CDR3: TGTGCCAGTAGTATAGACGTCGGGACTCCAGAAGGTTTCTTT. The full variable domain, in which reference TRBV19 and TRBJ1-1 provide the parts outside the CDR3, is DGGITQSPKYLFRKEGQNVTLSCEQNLNHDAMYWYRQDPGQGLRLIYYSQIVNDFQKGDIAEGYSVSREKKESFPLTVTSAQKNPTAFYLCASSIDVGTPEGFFGQGTRLTVV.

The V call is TRBV19, the J call TRBJ2-1; D is uncertain. CDR3 size: 13 residues. Trimming stripped 5 bases from V and 8 bases from J, with 13 bases between. The germline CDR1 and CDR2 sequences are LNHDA and SQIVND (reference sequence). As DNA, the CDR3 is TGTGCCAGTAGTGCGGTAAAGCCGTATGAGCAGTTCTTC. Residues: CASSAVKPYEQFF. Full variable domain (outside the CDR3, taken from reference TRBV19 and TRBJ2-1): DGGITQSPKYLFRKEGQNVTLSCEQNLNHDAMYWYRQDPGQGLRLIYYSQIVNDFQKGDIAEGYSVSREKKESFPLTVTSAQKNPTAFYLCASSAVKPYEQFFGPGTRLTVL.